The TCR beta chain described here comes from a study of blood T cell repertoires in COVID-19. The V gene lost 1 base and the J gene lost 4 bases, with 13 bases spanning the gap. This CDR3 has 16 amino acids. Germline CDR1 is SNHLY and CDR2 is FYNNEI. Produced via immunoSEQ multiplex PCR; TCRdb's table is partial and in-frame only. The repertoire has under 200,000 clones, about 84% of them found once; the top ten carry about 6%. This TCR was sampled from a middle-aged man with acute COVID-19. The J gene is TRBJ2-2, the V gene TRBV2; tentative D call: TRBD1 (5 bases). The sample comprised PBMCs or T cells enriched from blood (not recorded which). In DNA, the CDR3 is TGTGCCAGCAGTGAAGGGGTAGGGGTTGTCACCGGGGAGCTGTTTTTT. Protein product: CASSEGVGVVTGELFF.